Below are 31 T cell receptor beta chains sequenced from a single sample in a study of cytomegalovirus exposure and HLA in healthy donors. Primers included in the PCR were 60 Vbeta and 13 Jbeta primers. Some clones are missing from TCRdb's copy, which holds only in-frame ones; the method was immunoSEQ multiplex PCR. The sample carries 75,000 to 95,000 clones, about 90% recorded once. Material for sequencing was PBMCs. The receptor set was obtained from a man aged 18-30 years in good health and CMV-seronegative.

The chain is built from TRBV28 and TRBJ2-1, with 10 bases aligning to TRBD2. CDR3 length: 15 residues. Losses at the gene ends were 2 bases for V and 5 bases for J; bases not matched to a gene: 3. Germline CDR1 is MDHEN and CDR2 is SYDVKM. This CDR3 is CASSLSGRAHNEQFF. CDR3 DNA: TGTGCCAGCAGTTTAAGCGGGAGGGCTCACAATGAGCAGTTCTTC. The full variable domain, completed using reference TRBV28 and TRBJ2-1, is DVKVTQSSRYLVKRTGEKVFLECVQDMDHENMFWYRQDPGLGLRLIYFSYDVKMKEKGDIPEGYSVSREKKERFSLILESASTNQTSMYLCASSLSGRAHNEQFFGPGTRLTVL.

The rearrangement uses TRBV19 and TRBJ2-5; the D gene is possibly TRBD2 (6 bases). V lost 8 bases to trimming and J lost 1 base, with 11 bases between them. The CDR3 length is 13 residues. Germline V lookup: CDR1 LNHDA, CDR2 SQIVND (reference sequence). This CDR3 reads CASQPSAQETQYF. CDR3 in DNA: TGTGCCAGTCAGCCTAGCGCCCAAGAGACCCAGTACTTC. Based on the CDR3 plus reference TRBV19 and TRBJ2-5, the full variable domain is DGGITQSPKYLFRKEGQNVTLSCEQNLNHDAMYWYRQDPGQGLRLIYYSQIVNDFQKGDIAEGYSVSREKKESFPLTVTSAQKNPTAFYLCASQPSAQETQYFGPGTRLLVL.

The chain is built from TRBV5-8 and TRBJ1-1, with D unclear. CDR1 is SGHTS and CDR2 is YDEGEE in the germline V gene. This CDR3 contains 14 residues. The V end was cut by 1 base, the J end by 0 bases, with 7 bases between. The CDR3 sequence: CASSLFAVNTEAFF. The CDR3 DNA is TGTGCCAGCAGCTTGTTTGCGGTGAACACTGAAGCTTTCTTT.

This chain connects TRBV18 to TRBJ1-1, with D perhaps TRBD1 (5 bases). CDR3 length: 15 residues. The V and J ends lost 2 bases and 5 bases respectively, with 15 bases between them. Germline CDR1 KGHSH, CDR2 LQKENI. The CDR3 coding sequence is TGTGCCAGCTCACCAAGGCTCTACAGGTGGACTGAAGCTTTCTTT. Its translation is CASSPRLYRWTEAFF. The full variable domain, rest sourced from reference TRBV18 and TRBJ1-1, is NAGVMQNPRHLVRRRGQEARLRCSPMKGHSHVYWYRQLPEEGLKFMVYLQKENIIDESGMPKERFSAEFPKEGPSILRIQQVVRGDSAAYFCASSPRLYRWTEAFFGQGTRLTVV.

V is TRBV30 and J is TRBJ2-2; 10 positions match TRBD1. This CDR3 is built from 15 residues. Trimming cost V 2 bases and J 6 bases; bases outside gene matches: 6. From germline, CDR1 is GTSNPN and CDR2 SVGIG (reference sequence). The CDR3 protein is CAWSYRDRGPGELFF. Written as DNA, the CDR3 is TGTGCCTGGAGTTACCGGGACAGGGGACCCGGGGAGCTGTTTTTT.

V and J are TRBV6-4 and TRBJ1-6; perhaps TRBD1 as D (5 bases). This CDR3 contains 13 residues. The germline gives CDR1 MRHNA, CDR2 SNTAGT. Trimming left V 4 bases short and J 6 bases short, with 7 bases between. The CDR3, as DNA: TGTGCCAGCAGTGCGACAGTTAATTCACCCCTCCACTTT. Translated: CASSATVNSPLHF.

V is TRBV20-1 and J is TRBJ2-7; TRBD2 might be the D (5 bases). Between the trimmed V and J ends, which lost 3 bases and 5 bases, there was a span of 8 bases. Germline V CDR1 and CDR2: DFQATT, SNEGSKA (reference sequence). The CDR3 is 11 residues long. CDR3 nucleotide sequence: TGCAGTGCTAGTTCGGGGAACGAGCAGTACTTC. Encoded protein: CSASSGNEQYF.

This sequence joins TRBV21-1 and TRBJ1-1. TRBV21-1 is recorded as a pseudogene. The CDR3 has 14 amino acids. The CDR3 DNA reads TGTGCCAGCAGCATACCGGGGGGAGGGTCTGAAGCTTTCTTT. Protein sequence: CASSIPGGGSEAFF.

V usage is TRBV29-1 and J usage is TRBJ2-1; 9 positions agree with TRBD1. Germline CDR1 SQVTM, CDR2 ANQGSEA. V was pared by 3 bases and J by 8 bases, with 8 bases of the junction left unmatched. The CDR3 length is 14 residues. For the CDR3, the DNA is TGCAGCGTTGAGACAGGGGGGGGATCGGATGAGCAGTTCTTC. This encodes CSVETGGGSDEQFF.

This CDR3 reads CASWAGRTRTGELFF. CDR3 nucleotide sequence: TGTGCCAGCTGGGCTGGGCGTACCAGAACCGGGGAGCTGTTTTTT. The chain uses TRBV6-5 and TRBJ2-2, with no clear D. Trimming stripped 8 bases from V and 5 bases from J, with 18 bases between. CDR3 length equals 15 residues. From germline, CDR1 is MNHEY and CDR2 SVGAGI.

CDR3 amino acids: CAISETGHTYEQYF. The CDR3 DNA sequence: TGTGCCATCAGTGAGACAGGTCACACCTACGAGCAGTACTTC. The chain has TRBV10-3 and TRBJ2-7, with D tentatively TRBD1 (5 bases). The germline V gene encodes CDR1 ENHRY and CDR2 SYGVKD. This CDR3 is 14 amino acids long. V lost 2 bases and J 2 bases, leaving 10 bases between the germline ends.

The rearrangement links TRBV6-5 to TRBJ1-6, with 7 bases lining up with TRBD1. CDR1 and CDR2 from the germline V gene are MNHEY and SVGAGI. V was pared by 11 bases and J by 7 bases, with 8 bases of the junction left unmatched. The CDR3 sequence is 13 residues long. CDR3 nucleotides: TGTGCCTCAAACAGGGGTGGGAATTCACCCCTCCACTTT. As protein: CASNRGGNSPLHF.

This chain joins TRBV29-1 and TRBJ2-3; D is possibly TRBD1 (6 bases). This CDR3 spans 15 amino acids. Trimming took 2 bases from V and 5 from J, leaving 17 bases between them. Per the germline V gene, CDR1 is SQVTM and CDR2 is ANQGSEA. The CDR3 DNA follows: TGCAGCGTTGAACCCCTACAGGGATTAAGAGATACGCAGTATTTT. Translation gives CSVEPLQGLRDTQYF.

The chain uses TRBV25-1 and TRBJ1-6; tentative D call: TRBD1 (6 bases). The CDR3 consists of 14 residues. V was pared by 6 bases and J by 8 bases, with 14 bases between. Germline CDR1 reads MGHDK; CDR2 reads SYGVNS. CDR3 sequence reads: CASRDSALHSPLHF. The CDR3 region has the DNA TGTGCCAGCAGGGACAGCGCCTTGCATTCACCCCTCCACTTT.

The genes are TRBV30 and TRBJ2-7; 8 bases are shared with TRBD2. The CDR3 runs 14 residues. The V gene's germline CDR1 is GTSNPN and CDR2 SVGIG (reference sequence). V shed 0 bases, J shed 3 bases, and the junction held 4 bases outside the gene matches. In DNA form, the CDR3 reads TGTGCCTGGAGTGTCGGGAGGGCCAACTACGAGCAGTACTTC. It yields the protein CAWSVGRANYEQYF. Complete variable domain (other parts from reference TRBV30 and TRBJ2-7): SQTIHQWPATLVQPVGSPLSLECTVEGTSNPNLYWYRQAAGRGLQLLFYSVGIGQISSEVPQNLSASRPQDRQFILSSKKLLLSDSGFYLCAWSVGRANYEQYFGPGTRLTVT.

This chain joins TRBV28 and TRBJ1-5; 11 nucleotides line up with TRBD1. J gave up 2 bases and V 5 bases, and 14 bases lay outside the gene matches. From germline, CDR1 is MDHEN and CDR2 SYDVKM. This CDR3 region has 19 residues. CDR3 bases: TGTGCCAGCAGTGCAGGGACAGGGGGAGGGTGGATTCGCAATCAGCCCCAGCATTTT. This gives the protein CASSAGTGGGWIRNQPQHF.

Only a few counts were recorded for this clone. The chain joins TRBV4-3 to TRBJ2-1; D uncertain. Trimming shortened V by 1 base and J by 6 bases, and 13 bases separated the two germline ends. Germline V gene data show CDR1 as LGHNA and CDR2 as YSLEER. The CDR3 runs to 15 residues. The CDR3 nucleotides read TGCGCCAGCAGCCAAGGGGTTAGGCCGGGCAATGAGCAGTTCTTC. This codes for CASSQGVRPGNEQFF.

The V gene is TRBV6-1, the J gene TRBJ1-3; the D gene is possibly TRBD1 (5 bases). Looked up from germline, CDR1 is MNHNS and CDR2 is SASEGT. Trimming shortened V by 2 bases and J by 2 bases, and 13 bases separated the two germline ends. This CDR3 region has 16 residues. The DNA of the CDR3 is TGTGCCAGCAGTGAATGGGGGGGAATGGCTGGAAACACCATATATTTT. Encoded protein: CASSEWGGMAGNTIYF.

The chain uses TRBV4-1 and TRBJ1-4; maybe TRBD1 (6 bases). Between the trimmed V and J ends, which lost 0 bases and 11 bases, there was a span of 10 bases. The CDR3 runs 13 residues. Per the germline V gene, CDR1 is MGHRA and CDR2 is YSYEKL. The CDR3 is CASSQDQGWKLFF. CDR3 nucleotide sequence: TGCGCCAGCAGCCAAGATCAGGGGTGGAAACTGTTTTTT.

V gene TRBV9 combines with J gene TRBJ2-7, with D hard to call. From germline, CDR1 is SGDLS and CDR2 YYNGEE. V lost 4 bases and J lost 0, with 8 bases in between. This CDR3 spans 13 amino acids. The CDR3 protein is CASSPRSSYEQYF. DNA of the CDR3: TGTGCCAGCAGCCCTAGATCCTCCTACGAGCAGTACTTC. The full variable domain, rest sourced from reference TRBV9 and TRBJ2-7, is DSGVTQTPKHLITATGQRVTLRCSPRSGDLSVYWYQQSLDQGLQFLIQYYNGEERAKGNILERFSAQQFPDLHSELNLSSLELGDSALYFCASSPRSSYEQYFGPGTRLTVT.

The chain employs TRBV28 and TRBJ2-1; 11 nucleotides align to TRBD1. Germline assignment: CDR1 MDHEN and CDR2 SYDVKM. The length of the CDR3 is 15 residues. The trim removed 4 bases at V and 8 bases at J, leaving 7 bases unmatched. CDR3 protein: CASSSRDRGWDEQFF. The CDR3 DNA sequence: TGTGCCAGCAGTTCCCGGGACAGGGGGTGGGATGAGCAGTTCTTC.

The chain recombines TRBV5-1 with TRBJ2-3; 10 bases line up with TRBD1. This CDR3 is 16 amino acids long. V trimming: 4 bases; J trimming: 6 bases; junction bases outside the gene matches: 11. Germline V gives CDR1 SGHRS, CDR2 YFSETQ. DNA of the CDR3: TGCGCCAGCAGCCACCGGGACAGGGGCGTTGGGGATACGCAGTATTTT. Its protein is CASSHRDRGVGDTQYF.

The V call is TRBV9, the J call TRBJ2-3, with 7 bases aligning to TRBD2. Trimming removed 3 bases from V and 0 bases from J; junction bases left unmatched: 7. Germline V gives CDR1 SGDLS, CDR2 YYNGEE. This CDR3 is built from 16 residues. Written as DNA, the CDR3 is TGTGCCAGCAGCGCACGAGCGGGAACTAGCACAGATACGCAGTATTTT. Its translation: CASSARAGTSTDTQYF.

The chain couples TRBV10-1 to TRBJ2-1; a weak D match, TRBD2 (5 bases). CDR1 WNHNN and CDR2 SYGVQD come from the germline V gene (reference sequence). V gave up 7 bases and J gave up 8 bases, with 9 bases separating them. The CDR3 runs to 11 residues. CDR3 residues: CASNGRDEQFF. In nucleotides, the CDR3 is TGCGCCAGCAATGGGCGGGATGAGCAGTTCTTC.

This chain uses TRBV2 with TRBJ1-4, with unresolved D. Germline V gene sequence: CDR1 SNHLY, CDR2 FYNNEI. The V end lost 6 bases, the J end lost 3 bases, and 11 bases lay between the germline ends. The CDR3 runs to 14 residues. In DNA form, the CDR3 reads TGTGCCAGCAGCGAGGGCACGGCTAATGAAAAACTGTTTTTT. It yields the protein CASSEGTANEKLFF.

The rearrangement joins TRBV28 to TRBJ2-3; 7 bases are a match to TRBD1. The CDR3 consists of 14 residues. After removal of 5 bases from V and 7 bases from J, the junction contained 9 bases not matched to a gene. The germline gives CDR1 MDHEN, CDR2 SYDVKM. As DNA, the CDR3 is TGTGCCAGCAGTCCTGAAAGGGGGCGGTATACGCAGTATTTT. Its translation: CASSPERGRYTQYF.

The J gene is TRBJ2-1, the V gene TRBV18; 8 nucleotides line up with TRBD1. Germline V gene data show CDR1 as KGHSH and CDR2 as LQKENI. The CDR3 is made up of 13 amino acids. The trim removed 5 bases at V and 7 bases at J, leaving 4 bases unmatched. The CDR3 DNA sequence: TGTGCCAGCTCAGCTAACAGGGGGAATGAGCAGTTCTTC. Its translation: CASSANRGNEQFF.

This chain uses TRBV6-1 with TRBJ2-7, with 7 bases matching TRBD1. CDR1 is MNHNS, CDR2 SASEGT, per germline. The V and J ends lost 5 bases and 1 base, in that order; junction bases with no gene match: 5. The CDR3 covers 14 residues. The CDR3 nucleotides are TGTGCCAGCAGTTTCGGGACAGCATCCTACGAGCAGTACTTC. It yields the protein CASSFGTASYEQYF.

A few counts support this clone. The gene calls are TRBV4-3 and TRBJ2-7; D not certain. The CDR3 is made up of 15 amino acids. In germline, CDR1 is LGHNA, CDR2 YSLEER. Trimming stripped 0 bases from V and 2 bases from J, with 11 bases between. In nucleotides, the CDR3 is TGCGCCAGCAGCCAAGATGCTGTGAGTACCTACGAGCAGTACTTC. This sequence encodes CASSQDAVSTYEQYF.

This sequence joins TRBV27 and TRBJ2-7, with 9 bases fitting TRBD2. The CDR3 runs to 16 residues. Trimming at V came to 5 bases and at J to 6 bases, leaving 14 bases not matched to a gene. CDR1 is MNHEY, CDR2 SMNVEV, per germline (reference sequence). The CDR3 region is CASSRVGGTSSCEQYF. CDR3 sequence (DNA): TGTGCCAGCAGTCGAGTCGGCGGGACTAGCAGCTGCGAGCAGTACTTC.

V and J are TRBV5-8 and TRBJ2-7; D uncertain. The length of the CDR3 is 14 residues. Germline V gene data show CDR1 as SGHTS and CDR2 as YDEGEE. V was trimmed by 2 bases and J by 6 bases, leaving 15 bases between them. CDR3 sequence (DNA): TGTGCCAGCAGCTTTGGCGTCCAAGAGGTCGAGCAGTACTTC. Translation: CASSFGVQEVEQYF.